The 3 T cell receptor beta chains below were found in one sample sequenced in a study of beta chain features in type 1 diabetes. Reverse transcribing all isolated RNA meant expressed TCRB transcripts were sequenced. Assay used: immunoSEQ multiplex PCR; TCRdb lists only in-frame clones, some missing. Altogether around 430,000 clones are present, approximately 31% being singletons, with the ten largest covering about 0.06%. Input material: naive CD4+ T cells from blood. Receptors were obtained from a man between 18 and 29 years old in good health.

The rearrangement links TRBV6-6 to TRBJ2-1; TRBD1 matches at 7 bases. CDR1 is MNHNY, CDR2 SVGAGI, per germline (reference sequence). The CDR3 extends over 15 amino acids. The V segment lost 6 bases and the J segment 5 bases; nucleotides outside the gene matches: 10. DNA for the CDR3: TGTGCCAGCAGCGAGACAGGGACCGTCGACAATGAGCAGTTCTTC. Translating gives CASSETGTVDNEQFF.

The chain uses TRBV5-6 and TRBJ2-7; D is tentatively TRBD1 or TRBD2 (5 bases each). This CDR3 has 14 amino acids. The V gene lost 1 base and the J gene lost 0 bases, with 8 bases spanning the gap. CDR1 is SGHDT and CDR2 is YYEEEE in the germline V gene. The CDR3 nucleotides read TGTGCCAGCAGCTTGCCAGGGAGCTCCTACGAGCAGTACTTC. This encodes CASSLPGSSYEQYF. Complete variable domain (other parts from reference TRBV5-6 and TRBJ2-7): DAGVTQSPTHLIKTRGQQVTLRCSPKSGHDTVSWYQQALGQGPQFIFQYYEEEERQRGNFPDRFSGHQFPNYSSELNVNALLLGDSALYLCASSLPGSSYEQYFGPGTRLTVT.

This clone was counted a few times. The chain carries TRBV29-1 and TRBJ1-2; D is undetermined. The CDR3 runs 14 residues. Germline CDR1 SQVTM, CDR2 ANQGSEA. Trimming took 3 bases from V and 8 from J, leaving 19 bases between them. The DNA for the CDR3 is TGCAGCGTTGACGTGGGGAACAGTAATCGGGGCTACACCTTC. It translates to CSVDVGNSNRGYTF.